This TCR beta chain was found in a study of control samples from healthy donors and cancer patients. Assay: immunoSEQ multiplex PCR; the TCRdb copy retains only in-frame clones and omits some. The repertoire consists of more than 100,000 clones, with approximately 89% occurring once and the leading ten covering 7.8%. CDR1 and CDR2 (germline): ENHRY, SYGVKD. The CDR3 contains 14 residues. With V trimmed by 2 bases and J by 4 bases, 4 bases remained unmatched. The chain uses TRBV10-3 and TRBJ1-2, with 7 bases that match TRBD1. This clonotype was obtained from a woman aged 18-30 years in good health. The sample consisted of blood. CDR3 in amino acids: CAISEEQGFYGYTF. In DNA, the CDR3 is TGTGCCATCAGTGAGGAACAGGGGTTCTATGGCTACACCTTC.